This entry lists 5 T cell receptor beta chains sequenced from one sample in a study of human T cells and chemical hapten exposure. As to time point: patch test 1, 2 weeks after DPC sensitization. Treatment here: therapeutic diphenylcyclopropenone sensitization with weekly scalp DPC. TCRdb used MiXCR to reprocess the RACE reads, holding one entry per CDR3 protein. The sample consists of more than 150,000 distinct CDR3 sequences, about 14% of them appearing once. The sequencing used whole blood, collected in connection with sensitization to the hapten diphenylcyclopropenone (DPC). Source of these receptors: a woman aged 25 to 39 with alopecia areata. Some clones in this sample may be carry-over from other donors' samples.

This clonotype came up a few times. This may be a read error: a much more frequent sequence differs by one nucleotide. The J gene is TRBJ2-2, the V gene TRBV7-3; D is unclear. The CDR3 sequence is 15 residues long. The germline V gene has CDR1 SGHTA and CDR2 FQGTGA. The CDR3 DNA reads TGTTCCAGCAGCTTATCCGGTGTTGGGGCCGGGGAGCTGTTTTTT. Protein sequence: CSSSLSGVGAGELFF.

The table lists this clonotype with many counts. In DNA, the CDR3 is TGCGCCAGCAGCCAACTGGGGGGCAAAAACATTCAGTACTTC. This sequence encodes CASSQLGGKNIQYF. The genes are TRBV4-1 and TRBJ2-4, with D possibly being TRBD2 (6 bases). Germline V gene sequence: CDR1 MGHRA, CDR2 YSYEKL. The CDR3 totals 14 residues. The germline V and J ends were trimmed by 2 bases and 3 bases, with 8 bases remaining between them.

The CDR3 nucleotides are TGCAGCGCCCGAGGAGGCTTAAGAGATACTGAAGCTTTCTTT. This sequence encodes CSARGGLRDTEAFF. The rearrangement uses TRBV29-1 and TRBJ1-1, with no clear D. The germline V gene encodes CDR1 SQVTM and CDR2 ANQGSEA. The ends were cut back, 7 bases at V and 5 bases at J, with 20 bases in the middle. There are 14 residues in the CDR3.

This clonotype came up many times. CDR3 DNA sequence: TGTGCCAGCAGCTTAGCGCCAGACCAGCCCCAGCATTTT. Translating it yields CASSLAPDQPQHF. The V and J genes are TRBV11-1 and TRBJ1-5; D remains unclear. The CDR3 is 13 amino acids. In germline, CDR1 is SGHAT, CDR2 FQDESV (reference sequence). V was cut by 0 bases and J by 7 bases, with 7 bases left in between. Supplemented by reference TRBV11-1 and TRBJ1-5, the full variable domain reads EAEVAQSPRYKITEKSQAVAFWCDPISGHATLYWYRQILGQGPELLVQFQDESVVDDSQLPKDRFSAERLKGVDSTLKIQPAELGDSAMYLCASSLAPDQPQHFGDGTRLSIL.

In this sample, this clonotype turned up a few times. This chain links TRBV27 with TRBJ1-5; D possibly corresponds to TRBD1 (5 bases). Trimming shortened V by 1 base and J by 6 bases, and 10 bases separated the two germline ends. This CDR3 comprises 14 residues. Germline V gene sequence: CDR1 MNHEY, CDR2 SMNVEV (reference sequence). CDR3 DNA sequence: TGTGCCAGCAGTTTATGGAGGGGAGGTCAGCCCCAGCATTTT. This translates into CASSLWRGGQPQHF.